The 10 T cell receptor beta chains presented below share a single source sample, sequenced in a study of Graves' ophthalmopathy and Graves' hyperthyroidism. RNA transcripts yielded amplified TCR beta CDR3 regions. Investigators did first-round RT-PCR with HTBI primers, then second-round multiplex PCR. MiXCR was run by TCRdb on the multiplex PCR reads, yielding one entry per CDR3 protein. Of about 25,000 distinct CDR3 sequences in the sample, roughly 50% are singletons; the top ten hold about 5.9%. Sequenced input: peripheral blood. The receptors were gathered from an adult woman with stable Graves' hyperthyroidism.

This clonotype has at least ten counts. The chain has TRBV4-2 and TRBJ2-7; 13 bases line up with TRBD2. CDR1 and CDR2 (germline): LGHNA, YNFKEQ. The junction had 1 base not matched to a gene; V was cut back by 0 bases and J by 5 bases. The CDR3 has 15 residues. CDR3 in DNA: TGTGCCAGCAGCCAAGAAGGGACTAGCGGGAACGAGCAGTACTTC. Its translation: CASSQEGTSGNEQYF.

This clonotype was found once. V gene TRBV7-9 combines with J gene TRBJ2-1; possible D gene TRBD1, 8 bases. This CDR3 region has 12 residues. Germline V CDR1 and CDR2: SEHNR, FQNEAQ (reference sequence). CDR3 protein: CAQGGAYNEQFF. The CDR3 DNA is TGTGCACAGGGGGGGGCCTACAATGAGCAGTTCTTC.

The chain recombines TRBV6-5 with TRBJ1-5; D gene unclear. This CDR3 spans 13 amino acids. Germline CDR1 is MNHEY and CDR2 is SVGAGI. Trimming stripped 6 bases from V and 9 bases from J, with 15 bases between. This CDR3 reads CASRPGATGPQHF. The CDR3 region has the DNA TGTGCCAGCAGACCAGGAGCGACCGGGCCCCAGCATTTT.

By frequency in the sample, this clonotype is medium-sized. V and J are TRBV19 and TRBJ2-1; D unclear. This CDR3 has 13 residues. The germline V and J ends were trimmed by 5 bases and 5 bases, with 10 bases remaining between them. Germline V gives CDR1 LNHDA, CDR2 SQIVND (reference sequence). The CDR3 DNA reads as TGTGCCAGTAGTTGGACCAAAGACAATGAGCAGTTCTTC. It codes for CASSWTKDNEQFF.

In its sample, this clonotype was seen many times. The V and J genes are TRBV11-3 and TRBJ2-1; the D gene could be TRBD1 or TRBD2 (6 bases each). Germline V gene lookup returns CDR1 SGHNT and CDR2 YENEEA. With 1 base removed from V and 9 bases from J, the gap between germline ends came to 16 bases. The CDR3 covers 15 residues. For the CDR3, the DNA is TGTGCCAGCAGCTTAGGACGACTAGGGGGGTGTGAGCAGTTCTTC. Its protein is CASSLGRLGGCEQFF. Using reference TRBV11-3 and TRBJ2-1 for the parts outside the CDR3, the full variable domain is EAGVVQSPRYKIIEKKQPVAFWCNPISGHNTLYWYLQNLGQGPELLIRYENEEAVDDSQLPKDRFSAERLKGVDSTLKIQPAELGDSAVYLCASSLGRLGGCEQFFGPGTRLTVL.

V usage is TRBV29-1 and J usage is TRBJ2-1; TRBD2 matches 8 bases. The J segment lost 8 bases and the V segment lost 1 base, leaving 7 bases of the junction unmatched. The CDR3 totals 14 residues. Per germline, CDR1 SQVTM and CDR2 ANQGSEA. The CDR3 is CSVEVTGGPDEQFF. Here the CDR3 DNA reads TGCAGCGTTGAAGTCACGGGAGGGCCAGATGAGCAGTTCTTC.

This chain links TRBV20-1 with TRBJ2-7; the D gene could be TRBD1 or TRBD2 (5 bases each). Germline CDR1 DFQATT, CDR2 SNEGSKA (reference sequence). The CDR3 length is 14 residues. V was cut by 3 bases and J by 2 bases, with 14 bases left in between. The CDR3 here is CSARPWGSPYEQYF. DNA of the CDR3: TGCAGTGCTAGGCCTTGGGGGTCTCCCTACGAGCAGTACTTC.

In this sample, this clonotype is medium-sized. The V and J genes are TRBV10-3 and TRBJ2-1; 8 positions match TRBD2. CDR3 size: 12 residues. The trim removed 7 bases at V and 9 bases at J, leaving 5 bases unmatched. Germline V gene sequence: CDR1 ENHRY, CDR2 SYGVKD. This chain's CDR3 is CAIMGSGSEQFF. DNA of the CDR3: TGTGCCATCATGGGAAGCGGGAGTGAGCAGTTCTTC.

This clonotype showed up many times. The chain is built from TRBV14 and TRBJ2-5, with 15 nucleotides matching TRBD2. The CDR3 contains 16 residues. The V gene end was trimmed by 1 base and the J gene end by 5 bases; junction bases not matched to a gene: 2. Germline V gene lookup returns CDR1 SGHDN and CDR2 FVKESK. DNA for the CDR3: TGTGCCAGCAGCCAAGTCGGGACTAGCGGGAGGGAGACCCAGTACTTC. This gives the protein CASSQVGTSGRETQYF.

V and J are TRBV2 and TRBJ2-1; tentatively, D is TRBD2 (5 bases). Germline assignment: CDR1 SNHLY and CDR2 FYNNEI. Trimming stripped 6 bases from V and 4 bases from J, with 13 bases between. The CDR3 is 14 residues long. CDR3 amino acids: CASRGGLDYNEQFF. For the CDR3, the DNA is TGTGCCAGCAGGGGCGGACTGGATTACAATGAGCAGTTCTTC.